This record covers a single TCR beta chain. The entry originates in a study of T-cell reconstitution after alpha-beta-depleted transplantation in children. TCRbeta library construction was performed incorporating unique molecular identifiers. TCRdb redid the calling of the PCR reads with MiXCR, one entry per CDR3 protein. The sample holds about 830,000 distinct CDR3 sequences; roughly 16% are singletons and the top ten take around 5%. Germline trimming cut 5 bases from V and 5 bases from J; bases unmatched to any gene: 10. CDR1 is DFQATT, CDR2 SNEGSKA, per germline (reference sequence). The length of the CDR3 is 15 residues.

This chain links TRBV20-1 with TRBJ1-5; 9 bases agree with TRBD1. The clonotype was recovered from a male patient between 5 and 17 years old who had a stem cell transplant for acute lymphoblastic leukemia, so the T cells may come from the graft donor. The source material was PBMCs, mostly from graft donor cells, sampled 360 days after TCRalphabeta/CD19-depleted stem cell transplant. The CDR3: CSALGTGKRDQPQHF. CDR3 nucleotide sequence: TGCAGTGCTCTAGGGACAGGGAAAAGGGATCAGCCCCAGCATTTT.